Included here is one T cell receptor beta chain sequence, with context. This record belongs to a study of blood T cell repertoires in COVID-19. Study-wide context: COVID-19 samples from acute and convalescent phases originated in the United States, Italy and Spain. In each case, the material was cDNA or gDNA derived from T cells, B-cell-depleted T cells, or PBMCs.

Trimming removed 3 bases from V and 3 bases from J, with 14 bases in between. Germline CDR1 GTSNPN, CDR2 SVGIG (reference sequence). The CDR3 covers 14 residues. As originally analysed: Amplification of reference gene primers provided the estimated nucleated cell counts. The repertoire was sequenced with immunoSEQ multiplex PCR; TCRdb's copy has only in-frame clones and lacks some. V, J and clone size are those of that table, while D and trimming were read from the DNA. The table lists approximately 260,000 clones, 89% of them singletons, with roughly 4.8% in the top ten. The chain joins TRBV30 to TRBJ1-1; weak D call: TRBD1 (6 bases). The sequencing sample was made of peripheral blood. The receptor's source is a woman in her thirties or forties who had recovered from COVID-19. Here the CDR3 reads CAWRVTGRDTEAFF. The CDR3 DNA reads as TGTGCCTGGAGGGTAACAGGGCGGGACACTGAAGCTTTCTTT. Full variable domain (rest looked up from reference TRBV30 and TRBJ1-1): SQTIHQWPATLVQPVGSPLSLECTVEGTSNPNLYWYRQAAGRGLQLLFYSVGIGQISSEVPQNLSASRPQDRQFILSSKKLLLSDSGFYLCAWRVTGRDTEAFFGQGTRLTVV.